One and the same sample provided the 22 T cell receptor beta chains below, sequenced in a study of blood T cells in healthy people across ages. A second PCR, run for about 6 to 11 cycles, used a sample-barcoded 5' primer plus a J-beta primer mix. Via MiXCR, TCRdb re-called the 5' RACE reads, giving one row per CDR3 protein. The data show over 600,000 distinct CDR3 sequences, with around 38% seen just once and approximately 29% held by the top ten. Sequencing was done on a sample of blood. These receptors all stem from a man older than 75 in good health.

This clonotype was found many times. CDR3 loop: CSVSDRTYGYTF. The CDR3 DNA is TGCAGTGTTTCGGACAGAACATATGGCTACACCTTC. This chain links TRBV20-1 with TRBJ1-2; D possibly corresponds to TRBD1 (6 bases). This CDR3 is built from 12 residues. Germline V gives CDR1 DFQATT, CDR2 SNEGSKA (reference sequence). V lost 7 bases, J lost 5 bases, and 14 bases lay in between.

Note on this clonotype: A junction end diverges from the germline sequence, so it may reflect a read error. J is TRBJ2-1 and V is TRBV5-6, with D maybe TRBD2 (7 bases). The CDR3 is 13 residues long. Germline V gives CDR1 SGHDT, CDR2 YYEEEE. For the CDR3, the DNA is TGTGTCAGCAGCTTGGGGGGGGGCGGTGAGCAGTTCTTC. Amino acids: CVSSLGGGGEQFF.

Only a few counts were recorded for this clonotype. V usage is TRBV6-2 or TRBV6-3 and J usage is TRBJ2-1; 8 nucleotides match TRBD2. The CDR3 is 15 amino acids. J lost 4 bases, V lost 5 bases, and 7 bases had no gene match. Germline V gives CDR1 MNHEY, CDR2 SVGEGT. CDR3 amino acids: CASSISGRLYNEQFF. The CDR3 nucleotides read TGTGCCAGCAGTATAAGCGGGAGACTTTACAATGAGCAGTTCTTC.

This clonotype was observed a few times. The chain is built from TRBV25-1 and TRBJ2-1; TRBD1 matches at 7 bases. Trimming cost V 6 bases and J 4 bases; bases outside gene matches: 6. Per the germline V gene, CDR1 is MGHDK and CDR2 is SYGVNS. This CDR3 is 14 amino acids long. The CDR3 protein is CASSDREHYNEQFF. The CDR3, as DNA: TGTGCCAGCAGCGACAGGGAGCATTACAATGAGCAGTTCTTC.

The chain uses TRBV4-2 and TRBJ1-6; TRBD1 is a possible D gene (5 bases). The CDR3 is made up of 19 amino acids. The germline gives CDR1 LGHNA, CDR2 YNFKEQ. Trimming took 0 bases from V and 0 from J, leaving 15 bases between them. CDR3 sequence: CASSQDPRTWSSYNSPLHF. The DNA of the CDR3 is TGTGCCAGCAGCCAAGATCCGAGGACATGGAGCTCCTATAATTCACCCCTCCACTTT.

The sample holds a few counts of this clonotype. This chain connects TRBV28 to TRBJ2-5, with 8 bases fitting TRBD2. The CDR3 has 16 residues. V was clipped by 1 base and J by 11 bases; unmatched bases: 15. Per the germline V gene, CDR1 is MDHEN and CDR2 is SYDVKM. The CDR3, as DNA: TGTGCCAGCAGTTTATCCGGACTAGCAAATTACAATGAGCAGTACTTC. It specifies CASSLSGLANYNEQYF. Looking up the rest from reference TRBV28 and TRBJ2-5 gives the full variable domain: DVKVTQSSRYLVKRTGEKVFLECVQDMDHENMFWYRQDPGLGLRLIYFSYDVKMKEKGDIPEGYSVSREKKERFSLILESASTNQTSMYLCASSLSGLANYNEQYFGPGTRLLVL.

The CDR3 loop reads CASSPPGQPYEQYF. As DNA, the CDR3 is TGTGCCAGCAGTCCGCCGGGACAGCCCTACGAGCAGTACTTC. The chain carries TRBV6-2 or TRBV6-3 and TRBJ2-7; 7 bases fit TRBD1. The CDR3 has 14 amino acids. V lost 5 bases to trimming and J lost 2 bases; unmatched junction nucleotides: 6. Germline lookup yields CDR1 MNHEY and CDR2 SVGEGT.

This clonotype was picked up a small number of times. The rearrangement joins TRBV21-1 to TRBJ1-5; TRBD1 was called by the table and not checked on the DNA. TRBV21-1 corresponds to a pseudogene. The CDR3 contains 17 residues. CDR3 coding DNA: TGTGCCAGCAGCAGAGTTGCCGGGACAGGGAGCAATCAGCCCCAGCATTTT. Its translation is CASSRVAGTGSNQPQHF.

This clonotype was counted between two and nine times. CDR3 amino acids: CASSPGIYGSYEQYF. CDR3 coding DNA: TGTGCCAGCAGTCCAGGAATTTACGGTTCCTACGAGCAGTACTTC. The rearrangement links TRBV6-2 or TRBV6-3 to TRBJ2-7; D unclear. Trimming shortened V by 5 bases and J by 1 base, and 15 bases separated the two germline ends. Looked up from germline, CDR1 is MNHEY and CDR2 is SVGEGT. The CDR3 spans 15 residues.

This clonotype has only a few counts. The chain has TRBV14 and TRBJ2-1; tentatively, D is TRBD2 (5 bases). V lost 3 bases and J lost 6, with 15 bases in between. Germline V lookup: CDR1 SGHDN, CDR2 FVKESK. The CDR3 runs to 15 residues. CDR3 residues: CASSHNMGRGNEQFF. The CDR3 DNA sequence: TGTGCCAGCAGCCACAACATGGGCCGGGGCAATGAGCAGTTCTTC. Supplemented by reference TRBV14 and TRBJ2-1, the full variable domain reads EAGVTQFPSHSVIEKGQTVTLRCDPISGHDNLYWYRRVMGKEIKFLLHFVKESKQDESGMPNNRFLAERTGGTYSTLKVQPAELEDSGVYFCASSHNMGRGNEQFFGPGTRLTVL.

The chain uses TRBV28 and TRBJ2-7; weak D call: TRBD1 (5 bases). Trimming took 3 bases from V and 1 from J, leaving 10 bases between them. The CDR3 covers 14 residues. Germline V lookup: CDR1 MDHEN, CDR2 SYDVKM. The CDR3 is CASSFKGLSYEQYF. The CDR3 nucleotides read TGTGCCAGCAGTTTTAAGGGGTTATCCTACGAGCAGTACTTC.

This clonotype has just one count. The chain combines TRBV29-1 with TRBJ2-5; D possibly uses TRBD1 or TRBD2 (6 bases each). The CDR3 is made up of 12 amino acids. V was pared by 7 bases and J by 5 bases, with 14 bases between. Per germline, CDR1 SQVTM and CDR2 ANQGSEA. CDR3 sequence: CSGEGGRETQYF. The CDR3 coding sequence is TGCAGCGGTGAGGGGGGACGGGAGACCCAGTACTTC. Complete variable domain (other parts from reference TRBV29-1 and TRBJ2-5): SAVISQKPSRDICQRGTSLTIQCQVDSQVTMMFWYRQQPGQSLTLIATANQGSEATYESGFVIDKFPISRPNLTFSTLTVSNMSPEDSSIYLCSGEGGRETQYFGPGTRLLVL.

The J gene is TRBJ2-1, the V gene TRBV10-1, with no clear D. The CDR3 sequence is 15 residues long. The V gene lost 6 bases and the J gene lost 0 bases, with 12 bases spanning the gap. Germline CDR1 reads WNHNN; CDR2 reads SYGVQD (reference sequence). CDR3 sequence reads: CASREYMSSYNEQFF. Here the CDR3 DNA reads TGCGCCAGCAGGGAATACATGAGCTCCTACAATGAGCAGTTCTTC.

The chain couples TRBV29-1 to TRBJ2-5, with D possibly matching TRBD1 (7 bases). The V and J ends lost 5 bases and 5 bases respectively, with 15 bases between them. Germline V gene lookup returns CDR1 SQVTM and CDR2 ANQGSEA. The length of the CDR3 is 13 residues. CDR3 sequence: CSVKATGRETQYF. The CDR3 bases are TGCAGCGTTAAGGCGACAGGGAGGGAGACCCAGTACTTC.

This clonotype has more than one count but fewer than ten. The chain is built from TRBV6-6 and TRBJ1-2; D is unclear. The V end was cut by 4 bases, the J end by 7 bases, with 10 bases between. Germline CDR1 is MNHNY and CDR2 is SVGAGI (reference sequence). CDR3 length: 12 residues. The CDR3 is CASSSRKGGYTF. CDR3 bases: TGTGCCAGCAGTTCCAGGAAGGGTGGCTACACCTTC.

This clonotype occurred many times. This chain joins TRBV15 and TRBJ2-5, with D perhaps TRBD1 (6 bases). Germline CDR1 reads LNHNV; CDR2 reads YYDKDF (reference sequence). This CDR3 has 16 residues. Trimming stripped 5 bases from V and 2 bases from J, with 18 bases between. In DNA, the CDR3 is TGTGCCACCAGCTCAGCGGTGGGGGCCCTTCAAGAGACCCAGTACTTC. As protein: CATSSAVGALQETQYF.

This clonotype was detected once. The rearrangement uses TRBV7-6 and TRBJ1-4, with D perhaps matching TRBD1 (5 bases). Trimming removed 1 base at V and 13 bases at J, with 13 bases between. Germline loops: CDR1 SGHVS, CDR2 FNYEAQ. CDR3 size: 13 residues. The CDR3 sequence is CASSLVEEDTLFF. The CDR3 DNA is TGTGCCAGCAGCTTAGTGGAGGAGGACACACTGTTTTTT. The whole variable domain, filled in from reference TRBV7-6 and TRBJ1-4, reads GAGVSQSPRYKVTKRGQDVALRCDPISGHVSLYWYRQALGQGPEFLTYFNYEAQQDKSGLPNDRFSAERPEGSISTLTIQRTEQRDSAMYRCASSLVEEDTLFFGSGTQLSVL.

V is TRBV7-2 and J is TRBJ2-7; 8 nucleotides match TRBD2. Trimming at V came to 5 bases and at J to 5 bases, leaving 14 bases not matched to a gene. The germline V gene has CDR1 SGHTA and CDR2 FQGNSA. The CDR3 runs to 16 residues. The CDR3 region has the DNA TGTGCCAGCAGCCTTCAACCTGGACTAGCCATCAACGAGCAGTACTTC. Its protein product is CASSLQPGLAINEQYF.

V is TRBV6-6 and J is TRBJ1-6, with a weak D call TRBD1 (6 bases). V gave up 7 bases and J gave up 9 bases, with 16 bases separating them. The CDR3 is 14 amino acids. Germline V gene sequence: CDR1 MNHNY, CDR2 SVGAGI (reference sequence). The CDR3 DNA follows: TGTGCCAGCAAACTAGACAGGAACCCTTCACCCCTCCACTTT. Protein product: CASKLDRNPSPLHF.

The chain has TRBV11-3 and TRBJ2-1; 7 nucleotides line up with TRBD2. Germline trimming cut 5 bases from V and 8 bases from J; bases unmatched to any gene: 9. Per the germline V gene, CDR1 is SGHNT and CDR2 is YENEEA. This CDR3 region has 14 residues. CDR3 region: CASSAREVGDEQFF. The CDR3 nucleotides are TGTGCCAGCAGCGCCCGGGAGGTAGGGGATGAGCAGTTCTTC.

The J gene is TRBJ2-1, the V gene TRBV5-1, with 8 bases aligning to TRBD2. TRBJ2-7 matches the DNA end more closely, so the J call is doubtful. The CDR3 loop spans 15 amino acids. The germline gives CDR1 SGHRS, CDR2 YFSETQ. The CDR3 region has the DNA TGCGCCAGCAGCTCGGGGGGGAGCTCCTACAATGAGCAGTACTTC. It specifies CASSSGGSSYNEQYF.

This chain connects TRBV5-4 to TRBJ2-1; 12 bases fit TRBD1. V dropped 4 bases and J dropped 9; count of bases not matched to a gene: 2. CDR1 SGHNT and CDR2 YYREEE come from the germline V gene (reference sequence). The CDR3 consists of 13 residues. The CDR3 coding sequence is TGTGCCAGCAGCAGGGACAGGGGGCCTGAGCAGTTCTTC. Protein: CASSRDRGPEQFF.